In this sample, the clone carrying this T cell receptor (beta chain) turned up once. This sample was included in a study of blood T cell repertoires in COVID-19. Germline V gives CDR1 SGHKS, CDR2 YYEKEE (reference sequence). The CDR3 consists of 14 residues. V lost 5 bases, J lost 6 bases, and 5 bases stayed unmatched. The data were produced by immunoSEQ multiplex PCR, yet TCRdb's version contains in-frame clones alone and is incomplete. Here the sample spans 400,000 to 550,000 clones, nearly 90% being singletons. The sample consisted of PBMCs or T cells enriched from blood (not recorded which). This receptor was identified in a woman between 18 and 29 years old with acute COVID-19. The genes are TRBV5-5 and TRBJ2-2, with TRBD1 matching 9 bases. The CDR3: CASRRGTGPGELFF. The CDR3 coding sequence is TGTGCCAGCAGGCGCGGGACAGGGCCCGGGGAGCTGTTTTTT. The full variable domain, rest sourced from reference TRBV5-5 and TRBJ2-2, is DAGVTQSPTHLIKTRGQQVTLRCSPISGHKSVSWYQQVLGQGPQFIFQYYEKEERGRGNFPDRFSARQFPNYSSELNVNALLLGDSALYLCASRRGTGPGELFFGEGSRLTVL.